One sample yielded the 11 T cell receptor beta chains listed below, sequenced in a study of radiotherapy plus CTLA-4 blockade in lung cancer. Some clones are missing from TCRdb's copy, which holds only in-frame ones; the method was immunoSEQ multiplex PCR. The repertoire has approximately 89,000 clones, roughly 79% of them found once; the top ten carry 3.5% to 4.5%. Sequences were derived from peripheral blood, sampled from a patient treated with radiotherapy plus ipilimumab. The receptors come from a human donor with non-small cell lung cancer who had a partial response to radiotherapy plus ipilimumab. Some clones in this sample may be carry-over from other donors' samples.

This clone was seen only a few times. This rearrangement joins TRBV14 to TRBJ1-2; 7 bases agree with TRBD1. V lost 1 base to trimming and J lost 7 bases; unmatched junction nucleotides: 3. Per the germline V gene, CDR1 is SGHDN and CDR2 is FVKESK. This CDR3 region has 13 residues. CDR3 residues: CASSQVTGSGYTF. For the CDR3, the DNA is TGTGCCAGCAGCCAAGTGACAGGGTCTGGCTACACCTTC.

The V gene is TRBV9, the J gene TRBJ2-7; tentatively, D is TRBD2 (5 bases). The CDR3 has 15 amino acids. Germline-derived CDR1 and CDR2 are SGDLS and YYNGEE. V was pared by 5 bases and J by 3 bases, with 18 bases between. CDR3 in amino acids: CASSEGPNPLYEQYF. Here the CDR3 DNA reads TGTGCCAGCAGTGAGGGCCCAAATCCCCTCTACGAGCAGTACTTC.

The chain has TRBV5-5 and TRBJ2-5; 13 bases are shared with TRBD2. From germline, CDR1 is SGHKS and CDR2 YYEKEE (reference sequence). This CDR3 is built from 16 residues. The junction had 7 bases not matched to a gene; V was cut back by 4 bases and J by 4 bases. The CDR3 DNA is TGTGCCAGCAGCCCTTGGACTAGCGGGAGAGTAGAGACCCAGTACTTC. This gives the protein CASSPWTSGRVETQYF.

CDR3 bases: TGTGCCAGCAGCTTTTGGCAGGGGGCGTCCTACGAGCAGTACTTC. As protein: CASSFWQGASYEQYF. The chain recombines TRBV5-5 with TRBJ2-7; 8 bases match TRBD1. The CDR3 runs 15 residues. Germline values: CDR1 SGHKS, CDR2 YYEKEE (reference sequence). The ends lost 2 bases at V and 1 base at J; junction bases unmatched: 5.

This chain uses TRBV27 with TRBJ2-1; 12 bases agree with TRBD2. The trim removed 4 bases at V and 7 bases at J, leaving 2 bases unmatched. The CDR3 runs 14 residues. The germline V gene encodes CDR1 MNHEY and CDR2 SMNVEV (reference sequence). CDR3 residues: CASSSGLAGNEQFF. The CDR3 coding sequence is TGTGCCAGCAGTTCTGGACTAGCGGGAAATGAGCAGTTCTTC.

The rearrangement uses TRBV15 and TRBJ2-1; 7 bases are shared with TRBD1. The CDR3 consists of 15 residues. V was pared by 6 bases and J by 8 bases, with 13 bases of the junction left unmatched. CDR1 and CDR2 (germline): LNHNV, YYDKDF (reference sequence). CDR3 protein: CATSRDRALVDEQFF. As DNA, the CDR3 is TGTGCCACCAGTCGGGACAGAGCCTTAGTCGATGAGCAGTTCTTC. The variable domain in full, with the rest retrieved from reference TRBV15 and TRBJ2-1, is DAMVIQNPRYQVTQFGKPVTLSCSQTLNHNVMYWYQQKSSQAPKLLFHYYDKDFNNEADTPDNFQSRRPNTSFCFLDIRSPGLGDTAMYLCATSRDRALVDEQFFGPGTRLTVL.

This sequence joins TRBV6-5 and TRBJ2-7, with 11 positions matching TRBD1. Unmatched junction bases numbered 7, after V lost 2 bases and J lost 7 bases. The CDR3 consists of 15 residues. Germline CDR1 MNHEY, CDR2 SVGAGI. The CDR3 DNA reads as TGTGCCAGCAGTTACGGGGACAGGGGGACTGAAGAGCAGTACTTC. This gives the protein CASSYGDRGTEEQYF.

Remarks on this clone: Other DNA variants within this sample encode the same CDR3. V gene TRBV28 combines with J gene TRBJ1-5, with 9 bases lining up with TRBD1. The J segment lost 2 bases and the V segment lost 4 bases, leaving 3 bases of the junction unmatched. The germline V gene has CDR1 MDHEN and CDR2 SYDVKM. The CDR3 extends over 15 amino acids. The CDR3 reads CASSSGTGRNQPQHF. CDR3 in DNA: TGTGCCAGCAGTTCGGGGACAGGGCGCAATCAGCCCCAGCATTTT.

This clone was recorded once. This sequence joins TRBV29-1 and TRBJ2-2; no clear D gene. V lost 5 bases, J lost 7 bases, and 8 bases lay in between. The V gene's germline CDR1 is SQVTM and CDR2 ANQGSEA. The CDR3 runs to 11 residues. The CDR3 loop reads CSVSHGGELFF. The CDR3 DNA reads TGCAGCGTTTCCCACGGCGGGGAGCTGTTTTTT.

A remark on this clone: The conserved final phenylalanine or tryptophan is absent from the CDR3, which likely points to a read error. The CDR3 reads CASTGDKGYEQYL. Here the CDR3 DNA reads TGTGCCAGTACCGGGGACAAGGGGTACGAGCAGTACCTC. J is TRBJ2-7 and V is TRBV19; D is possibly TRBD1 (6 bases). The CDR3 length is 13 residues. V gave up 7 bases and J gave up 4 bases, with 14 bases separating them. The germline V gene encodes CDR1 LNHDA and CDR2 SQIVND (reference sequence).

In the case of this clone: One end of the junction varies from germline; a read error may be responsible. The CDR3 loop reads CAVSESSSTASQPQHF. The CDR3 coding sequence is TGTGCCGTCAGTGAGAGTAGTTCCACTGCAAGTCAGCCCCAGCATTTT. The chain recombines TRBV10-3 with TRBJ1-5; D gene uncertain. This CDR3 region has 16 residues. Germline lookup yields CDR1 ENHRY and CDR2 SYGVKD.